This TCR beta chain is from a study of blood T cells in healthy people across ages (dated by TCRdb to the mid-2010s). Context from the whole study: In model experiments, roughly one uniquely barcoded TCR beta cDNA molecule per two T cells was captured by template switching. Donors of different ages were randomly distributed across sequencing lanes to avoid experimental bias. Age-related changes in TCR beta repertoire diversity were measured in the study by deep sequencing normalized with unique cDNA molecular identifiers. Two additional independent replicas of 1 million unique cDNA reads from the same blood draw were analyzed for two donors (one aged 18 to 29 and one aged 80 or older). The donors were divided into four age groups: young (average around 17 years), middle-aged (about 39), aged (around 59) and long-lived (about 90). What the research found in general, with its limitations: A strong correlation was found between observed TCR beta diversity and the percentage of naive T cells measured by flow cytometry. Because the CMV infection status of the donors was unknown, age-related changes in expanded clonotypes may potentially have been confounded. As age increased, observed TCR beta diversity per million T cells dropped in a roughly linear way, and a significant reduction was already evident by age 40. Compared with the aged group, more naive CD4+ T cells, fewer expanded clones and increased TCR diversity were shown by the long-lived group, suggesting age selection. Since profiling was done on bulk unsorted PBMCs, naive and antigen-experienced compartments could not be conclusively compared. Estimates of total diversity based on one million sequenced T cells were regarded as lower bounds and as underestimates.

The method behind the library was 5' RACE. This sample was sequenced with an Illumina HiSeq 2500. A second PCR of 7 to 11 cycles was performed with a sample-barcoded 5' primer and a J-beta primer mix. A unique molecular identifier was introduced onto each TCR beta cDNA molecule by a template-switch 5' adaptor carrying 12 random nucleotides. Each sample yielded at least 2.5 million CDR3-containing paired-end reads. First-strand cDNA was synthesized from all RNA with the Mint cDNA synthesis kit, primed by a TRBC-specific oligonucleotide. Following uracil-DNA glycosylase treatment, all cDNA underwent a first 18-cycle PCR with the universal primers M1SS and BC2_uni_R. Turning to the authors' computational methods: For normalization, 1 million high-quality reads, each with a distinct molecular identifier, were randomly selected from each sample. Instead of being binned into consensus sequences, reads with shared molecular identifiers were discarded. MiTCR, with a Q25 quality threshold and the strictest error-elimination algorithm, was used for CDR3 identification, clonotype clustering and error correction. A nonparametric unseen species model using Euler transformation provided a lower-bound estimate of total TCR beta diversity. The raw public data were reprocessed by TCRdb itself: fastp quality trimming at Q25, MiXCR clonotype calling, in-frame beta chains only. Here each entry gathers all rows of one CDR3 protein and keeps the most common genes and DNA. The V and J calls and clone size are TCRdb's, not the authors'. For this sample there are about 780,000 distinct CDR3 sequences; about 46% appear just once. Roughly 18% of the sample lies in the top ten.

A word on this clonotype: Its antigen is not yet known. Base qualities were left out, and no much larger clone turns up one base away.

The 39 donors, aged 6 to 90 years, were systemically healthy Caucasian individuals from Russia. Roughly 9.5 milliliters of peripheral blood were drawn from each donor into EDTA-treated Vacutainer tubes. Ficoll-Paque density-gradient centrifugation was used to isolate PBMCs, with at least 7 million obtained per sample. Trizol reagent was used to extract total RNA from the PBMCs, yielding at least 5.5 micrograms per sample. For every donor, an aliquot of PBMCs went through flow cytometry to measure the percentages of naive CD45RAhigh/CD27high T cells. From its cysteine to its phenylalanine, the CDR3 spans 15 amino acids. Only the CDR3 DNA stays, 45 bases, in frame from base 1. The germline V gene (reference sequence) specifies MNHNY as CDR1 and SVGAGI as CDR2. Clipping removes 6 bases from V and 4 bases from J, with 4 as the unmatched junction base count.

The sequence was obtained from a man older than 75 in good health. Sequenced input: blood. The chain is made from TRBV6-6 and TRBJ2-5; TRBD2 aligns with 14 central bases. The nucleotide sequence is given as TGTGCCAGCAGCCATGGGACTAGCGGGAGAGAGACCCAGTACTTC. Its protein reads: CASSHGTSGRETQYF.